This entry concerns a single TCR beta chain. The data were produced by immunoSEQ multiplex PCR, yet TCRdb's version contains in-frame clones alone and is incomplete. This repertoire shows about 120,000 clones, approximately 83% found once; its top ten account for 9% to 9.5%. This CDR3 region has 15 residues. Trimming took 0 bases from V and 6 from J, leaving 15 bases between them. Germline loops: CDR1 SGHRS, CDR2 YFSETQ. The sample originates from a study of T cell responses to AZD1222 COVID-19 vaccine. The sample in question was peripheral blood, obtained on day 0 of AZD1222 vaccination. The sequence came from an adult in good health. The gene calls are TRBV5-1 and TRBJ1-1; D remains ambiguous. CDR3 sequence: CASSLAAEGWSEAFF. CDR3 DNA sequence: TGCGCCAGCAGCTTGGCCGCCGAGGGTTGGTCTGAAGCTTTCTTT. Full variable domain (outside the CDR3, taken from reference TRBV5-1 and TRBJ1-1): KAGVTQTPRYLIKTRGQQVTLSCSPISGHRSVSWYQQTPGQGLQFLFEYFSETQRNKGNFPGRFSGRQFSNSRSEMNVSTLELGDSALYLCASSLAAEGWSEAFFGQGTRLTVV.